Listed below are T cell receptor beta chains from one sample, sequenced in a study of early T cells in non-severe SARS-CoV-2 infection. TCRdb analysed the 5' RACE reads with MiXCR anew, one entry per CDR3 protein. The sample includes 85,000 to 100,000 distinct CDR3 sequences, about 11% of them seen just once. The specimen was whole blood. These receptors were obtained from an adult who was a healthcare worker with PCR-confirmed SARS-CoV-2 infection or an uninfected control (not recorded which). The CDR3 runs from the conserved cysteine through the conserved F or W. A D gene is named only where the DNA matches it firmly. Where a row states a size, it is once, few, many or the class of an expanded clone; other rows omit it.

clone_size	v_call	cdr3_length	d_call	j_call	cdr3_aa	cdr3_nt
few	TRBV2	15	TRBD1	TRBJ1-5	CASSPGTVSNQPQHF	TGTGCCAGCAGCCCCGGGACAGTTAGCAATCAGCCCCAGCATTTT
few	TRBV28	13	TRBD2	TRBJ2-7	CASSLGTNNEQYF	TGTGCCAGCAGCCTGGGGACTAATAACGAGCAGTACTTC
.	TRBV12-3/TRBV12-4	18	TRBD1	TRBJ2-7	CASSTTGPGTVAFYEQYF	TGTGCCAGCAGTACAACCGGGCCCGGGACAGTTGCCTTCTACGAGCAGTACTTC
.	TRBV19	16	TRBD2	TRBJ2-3	CASSIRTSGSTDTQYF	TGTGCCAGTAGTATCCGGACTAGCGGGAGCACAGATACGCAGTATTTT
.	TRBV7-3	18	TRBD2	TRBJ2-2	CASSRKTSGIANTGELFF	TGTGCCAGCAGCCGAAAGACTAGCGGGATTGCGAACACCGGGGAGCTGTTTTTT
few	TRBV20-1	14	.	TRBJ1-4	CSGRAGRNYEKLFF	TGCAGTGGCCGAGCAGGGAGGAATTATGAAAAACTGTTTTTT
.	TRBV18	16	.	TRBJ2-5	CASSPSSGDGGETQYF	TGTGCCAGCTCACCTAGCTCGGGGGACGGAGGAGAGACCCAGTACTTC
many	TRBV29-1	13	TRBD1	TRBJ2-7	CSVRQGAAYEQYF	TGCAGCGTAAGACAGGGGGCAGCTTACGAGCAGTACTTC
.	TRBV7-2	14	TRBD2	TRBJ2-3	CASSLAGGLDTQYF	TGTGCCAGCAGCCTAGCGGGGGGGCTGGATACGCAGTATTTT
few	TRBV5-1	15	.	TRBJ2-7	CASSRDSTQRYEQYF	TGCGCCAGCAGCCGGGACTCCACCCAACGGTACGAGCAGTACTTC
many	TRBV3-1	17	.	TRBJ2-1	CASSQDFRPSTYNEQFF	TGTGCCAGCAGCCAAGATTTCAGGCCTTCTACCTACAATGAGCAGTTCTTC
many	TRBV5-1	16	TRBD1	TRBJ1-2	CASSFNSGTGVEGYTF	TGCGCCAGCAGCTTCAACTCCGGGACAGGCGTTGAGGGCTACACCTTC
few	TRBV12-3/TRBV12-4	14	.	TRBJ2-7	CASSFGQGLHEQYF	TGTGCCAGCAGTTTTGGGCAGGGGTTGCACGAGCAGTACTTC
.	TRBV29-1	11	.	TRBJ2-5	CSVEAQETQYF	TGCAGCGTTGAGGCTCAAGAGACCCAGTACTTC
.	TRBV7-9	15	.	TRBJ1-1	CASSFDGGKNTEAFF	TGTGCCAGCAGCTTCGACGGGGGCAAGAACACTGAAGCTTTCTTT
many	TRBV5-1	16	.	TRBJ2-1	CASSLGWSREGDEQFF	TGCGCCAGCAGCTTGGGATGGTCCAGGGAAGGGGATGAGCAGTTCTTC
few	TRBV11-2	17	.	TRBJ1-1	CASSLGVAGSMNTEAFF	TGTGCCAGCAGCTTAGGGGTTGCCGGGAGTATGAACACTGAAGCTTTCTTT
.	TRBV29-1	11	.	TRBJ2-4	CSVPQGTIQYF	TGCAGCGTACCACAGGGAACCATTCAGTACTTC
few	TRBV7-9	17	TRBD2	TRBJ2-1	CASSLFYSSGMRNEQFF	TGTGCCAGCAGCTTATTCTACTCTAGCGGGATGAGGAATGAGCAGTTCTTC
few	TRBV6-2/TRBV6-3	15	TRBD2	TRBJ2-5	CASRHETSGEETQYF	TGTGCCAGCAGGCATGAGACTAGCGGGGAAGAGACCCAGTACTTC
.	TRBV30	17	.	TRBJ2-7	CAWSGFRGDKPLDEQYF	TGTGCCTGGAGTGGTTTTAGGGGAGACAAGCCCCTCGACGAGCAGTACTTC
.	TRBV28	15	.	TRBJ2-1	CASSLTATAYNEQFF	TGTGCCAGCAGTCTCACGGCGACAGCCTACAATGAGCAGTTCTTC